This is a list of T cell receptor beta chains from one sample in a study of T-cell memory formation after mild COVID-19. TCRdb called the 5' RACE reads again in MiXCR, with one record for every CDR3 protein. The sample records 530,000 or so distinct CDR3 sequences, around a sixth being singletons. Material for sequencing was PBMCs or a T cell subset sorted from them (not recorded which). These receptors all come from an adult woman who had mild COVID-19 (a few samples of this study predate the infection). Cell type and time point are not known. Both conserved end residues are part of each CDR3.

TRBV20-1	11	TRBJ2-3	CSASRTDTQYF
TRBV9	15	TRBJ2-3	CASSPSRGRADTQYF
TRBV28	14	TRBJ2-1	CASSGGGDTNEQFF
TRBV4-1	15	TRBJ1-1	CASSPLGGGDTEAFF
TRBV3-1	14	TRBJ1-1	CASSQQRRNTEAFF
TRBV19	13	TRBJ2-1	CASSIEVYNEQFF
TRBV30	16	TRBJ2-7	CAWRVTRGHYDYEQYF
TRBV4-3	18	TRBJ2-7	CASSQDLSSGTGEVEQYF
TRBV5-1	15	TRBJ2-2	CASSFELGTAGELFF
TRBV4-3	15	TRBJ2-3	CASSQGAMSTDTQYF
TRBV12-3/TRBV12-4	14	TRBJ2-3	CASSRGGSTDTQYF
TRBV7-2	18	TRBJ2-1	CASSPRGRSGLSYNEQFF
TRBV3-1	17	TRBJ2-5	CASSQESRGRHQETQYF
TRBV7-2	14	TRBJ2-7	CASNPTTGTYEQYF
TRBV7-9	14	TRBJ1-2	CASSSDSSSYGYTF
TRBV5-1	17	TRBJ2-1	CASSFEGRNGGYNEQFF
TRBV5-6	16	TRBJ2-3	CASRLTSGTRADTQYF
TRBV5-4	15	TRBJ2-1	CASYAAGYSYNEQFF
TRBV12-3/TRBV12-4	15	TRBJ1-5	CASSFQEGVDQPQHF
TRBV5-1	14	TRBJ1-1	CASSLGPGGTEAFF
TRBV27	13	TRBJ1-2	CASSLGQGLGYTF
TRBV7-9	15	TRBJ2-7	CASSLGLTGTYEQYF
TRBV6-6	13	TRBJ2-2	CASSFVYIGELFF
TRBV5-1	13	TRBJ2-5	CASSPREQETQYF
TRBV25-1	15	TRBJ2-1	CASSERESFHNEQFF
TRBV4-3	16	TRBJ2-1	CASSRPLAGGWNEQFF
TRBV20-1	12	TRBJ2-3	CSAVDTIDTQYF
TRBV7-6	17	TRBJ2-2	CASSSTSGGPNTGELFF